This passage covers 22 T cell receptor beta chains from one sample sequenced in a study of blood T cell repertoires in COVID-19. Sequenced by immunoSEQ multiplex PCR; TCRdb stores in-frame clones only, minus some. The table lists approximately 280,000 clones, roughly 85% of them singletons, with 4.5% to 6% in the top ten. What was sequenced was peripheral blood. These receptors were taken from a man aged 50 to 60 with active or convalescent COVID-19.

This clone came up once. The V gene is TRBV6-5, the J gene TRBJ1-2; 9 bases are shared with TRBD1. CDR3 length: 13 amino acids. V dropped 6 bases and J dropped 8; count of bases not matched to a gene: 7. The V gene's germline CDR1 is MNHEY and CDR2 SVGAGI. For the CDR3, the DNA is TGTGCCAGCAGCGGGACAGGGAGGGGAGGCTACACCTTC. This sequence encodes CASSGTGRGGYTF.

J is TRBJ2-7 and V is TRBV5-6; 8 bases align to TRBD2. The CDR3 is 16 amino acids. V lost 5 bases, J lost 7 bases, and 17 bases stayed unmatched. Germline CDR1 reads SGHDT; CDR2 reads YYEEEE. The CDR3 sequence: CASSKRGGLGILEQYF. The CDR3 bases are TGTGCCAGCAGTAAAAGGGGGGGACTAGGGATTTTAGAGCAGTACTTC. The variable domain in full, with the rest retrieved from reference TRBV5-6 and TRBJ2-7, is DAGVTQSPTHLIKTRGQQVTLRCSPKSGHDTVSWYQQALGQGPQFIFQYYEEEERQRGNFPDRFSGHQFPNYSSELNVNALLLGDSALYLCASSKRGGLGILEQYFGPGTRLTVT.

The chain employs TRBV9 and TRBJ2-7; D remains ambiguous. Trimming removed 0 bases at V and 0 bases at J, with 10 bases between. The CDR3 spans 15 residues. The V gene's germline CDR1 is SGDLS and CDR2 YYNGEE. The CDR3 sequence is CASSVGDFSSYEQYF. The DNA for the CDR3 is TGTGCCAGCAGCGTAGGAGACTTTAGCTCCTACGAGCAGTACTTC.

The chain recombines TRBV7-6 with TRBJ1-1, with a tentative D call TRBD1 (5 bases). V gave up 1 base and J gave up 1 base, with 7 bases separating them. The CDR3 extends over 14 amino acids. Germline V CDR1 and CDR2: SGHVS, FNYEAQ. The CDR3 loop is CASSLGGGNTEAFF. The CDR3 coding sequence is TGTGCCAGCAGCTTAGGCGGGGGGAACACTGAAGCTTTCTTT.

The chain joins TRBV18 to TRBJ2-2; D gene ambiguous. The CDR3 extends over 15 amino acids. V lost 2 bases and J 5 bases, leaving 12 bases between the germline ends. Looked up from germline, CDR1 is KGHSH and CDR2 is LQKENI. The CDR3 sequence: CASSPNRRSTGELFF. The CDR3 nucleotides read TGTGCCAGCTCACCAAACAGACGTTCGACCGGGGAGCTGTTTTTT.

J is TRBJ1-1 and V is TRBV6-6; D gene uncertain. Germline CDR1 and CDR2: MNHNY and SVGAGI (reference sequence). The germline V and J ends were trimmed by 6 bases and 3 bases, with 14 bases remaining between them. The CDR3 is made up of 14 amino acids. CDR3 in DNA: TGTGCCAGCAGAGATCACGACCGGGACACTGAAGCTTTCTTT. Its translation is CASRDHDRDTEAFF.

The chain couples TRBV12-5 to TRBJ2-2; 8 positions match TRBD1. From germline, CDR1 is LGHNT and CDR2 FRNRAP. With 1 base clipped from V and 5 bases from J, the junction kept 6 bases outside the gene matches. The CDR3 is made up of 16 amino acids. CDR3 nucleotide sequence: TGTGCTAGTGGTTTGGGACAGGGGCGAGGGACCGGGGAGCTGTTTTTT. Encoded protein: CASGLGQGRGTGELFF. Filled out from reference TRBV12-5 and TRBJ2-2, the complete variable domain reads DARVTQTPRHKVTEMGQEVTMRCQPILGHNTVFWYRQTMMQGLELLAYFRNRAPLDDSGMPKDRFSAEMPDATLATLKIQPSEPRDSAVYFCASGLGQGRGTGELFFGEGSRLTVL.

The chain carries TRBV30 and TRBJ2-3, with 13 bases that match TRBD2. The CDR3 has 16 amino acids. Germline V gene lookup returns CDR1 GTSNPN and CDR2 SVGIG (reference sequence). Germline trimming cut 3 bases from V and 3 bases from J; bases unmatched to any gene: 6. CDR3 sequence reads: CAWSPRTSGGTDTQYF. The CDR3 region has the DNA TGTGCCTGGAGCCCCCGGACTAGCGGGGGTACAGATACGCAGTATTTT.

This CDR3 reads CASSPRQGAAFF. The CDR3 nucleotides are TGTGCCAGCAGCCCACGACAGGGGGCGGCTTTCTTT. The chain has TRBV7-2 and TRBJ1-1, with TRBD1 identical over 10 bases. Germline-derived CDR1 and CDR2 are SGHTA and FQGNSA. Unmatched junction bases numbered 5, after V lost 5 bases and J lost 11 bases. There are 12 residues in the CDR3. Supplemented by reference TRBV7-2 and TRBJ1-1, the full variable domain reads GAGVSQSPSNKVTEKGKDVELRCDPISGHTALYWYRQSLGQGLEFLIYFQGNSAPDKSGLPSDRFSAERTGGSVSTLTIQRTQQEDSAVYLCASSPRQGAAFFGQGTRLTVV.

V gene TRBV5-5 combines with J gene TRBJ1-4; weak D call: TRBD1 (5 bases). The CDR3 has 14 amino acids. V was cut by 7 bases and J by 4 bases, with 14 bases left in between. Germline-derived CDR1 and CDR2 are SGHKS and YYEKEE (reference sequence). CDR3 in amino acids: CASGRAGNNEKLFF. Here the CDR3 DNA reads TGTGCCAGCGGCCGGGCAGGGAATAATGAAAAACTGTTTTTT.

The genes are TRBV20-1 and TRBJ2-7; no clear D gene. V was cut by 6 bases and J by 6 bases, with 12 bases left in between. This CDR3 has 11 amino acids. Per the germline V gene, CDR1 is DFQATT and CDR2 is SNEGSKA (reference sequence). CDR3 residues: CSASRRSEQYF. CDR3 nucleotide sequence: TGCAGTGCAAGCCGGCGGAGCGAGCAGTACTTC.

V and J are TRBV11-2 and TRBJ2-2, with 7 bases lining up with TRBD1. Trimming cost V 3 bases and J 0 bases; bases outside gene matches: 7. Germline CDR1 SGHAT, CDR2 FQNNGV. There are 17 residues in the CDR3. Here the CDR3 reads CASSFYTGTANTGELFF. The CDR3 bases are TGTGCCAGCAGCTTCTACACCGGGACAGCGAACACCGGGGAGCTGTTTTTT. The whole variable domain, remainder taken from reference TRBV11-2 and TRBJ2-2, is EAGVAQSPRYKIIEKRQSVAFWCNPISGHATLYWYQQILGQGPKLLIQFQNNGVVDDSQLPKDRFSAERLKGVDSTLKIQPAKLEDSAVYLCASSFYTGTANTGELFFGEGSRLTVL.

Here the CDR3 reads CASRATRGGYTEAFF. In DNA, the CDR3 is TGTGCCAGCAGAGCTACTCGGGGAGGGTACACTGAAGCTTTCTTT. The V gene is TRBV11-1, the J gene TRBJ1-1; D gene ambiguous. CDR1 and CDR2 from the germline V gene are SGHAT and FQDESV (reference sequence). V dropped 6 bases and J dropped 3 bases, with 17 bases sitting between them. This CDR3 spans 15 amino acids. Based on the CDR3 plus reference TRBV11-1 and TRBJ1-1, the full variable domain is EAEVAQSPRYKITEKSQAVAFWCDPISGHATLYWYRQILGQGPELLVQFQDESVVDDSQLPKDRFSAERLKGVDSTLKIQPAELGDSAMYLCASRATRGGYTEAFFGQGTRLTVV.

V and J are TRBV5-4 and TRBJ1-2, with D unclear. The germline V gene has CDR1 SGHNT and CDR2 YYREEE (reference sequence). V dropped 4 bases and J dropped 4 bases, with 14 bases sitting between them. The CDR3 consists of 14 residues. The CDR3 is CASSEPDTLYGYTF. In DNA, the CDR3 is TGTGCCAGCAGCGAACCCGACACCCTCTATGGCTACACCTTC.

The CDR3, as DNA: TGTGCCAGCAGCCCCATTGAGGGTTCCAAAGTCGGTGGCTACACCTTC. This gives the protein CASSPIEGSKVGGYTF. The chain carries TRBV3-1 (or the pseudogene TRBV3-2) and TRBJ1-2; no clear D gene. The CDR3 is made up of 16 amino acids. V lost 4 bases, J lost 7 bases, and 22 bases lay in between. Germline CDR1 is LGHDT and CDR2 is YNNKEL (reference sequence).

This clone has just one count. This chain joins TRBV9 and TRBJ2-3; 7 nucleotides align to TRBD2. V was pared by 0 bases and J by 4 bases, with 2 bases of the junction left unmatched. From germline, CDR1 is SGDLS and CDR2 YYNGEE. The CDR3 has 14 residues. The CDR3 DNA is TGTGCCAGCAGCGTAGGAACTAGCGCAGATACGCAGTATTTT. It translates to CASSVGTSADTQYF.

V and J are TRBV7-9 and TRBJ2-5, with D possibly matching TRBD2 (5 bases). Per the germline V gene, CDR1 is SEHNR and CDR2 is FQNEAQ (reference sequence). The CDR3 contains 16 residues. V lost 7 bases to trimming and J lost 5 bases, with 23 bases between them. The CDR3 region has the DNA TGTGCCAGCACCCAATTGAGGGCCCCCTCGAAGGAGACCCAGTACTTC. Amino acids: CASTQLRAPSKETQYF. Supplemented by reference TRBV7-9 and TRBJ2-5, the full variable domain reads DTGVSQNPRHKITKRGQNVTFRCDPISEHNRLYWYRQTLGQGPEFLTYFQNEAQLEKSRLLSDRFSAERPKGSFSTLEIQRTEQGDSAMYLCASTQLRAPSKETQYFGPGTRLLVL.

The chain combines TRBV28 with TRBJ1-3; 11 bases map to TRBD1. Trimming cost V 5 bases and J 8 bases; bases outside gene matches: 8. The CDR3 has 15 amino acids. The germline V gene has CDR1 MDHEN and CDR2 SYDVKM. The CDR3, as DNA: TGTGCCAGCAGTCTTGCCGCGGGACAGGGGGACACCATATATTTT. Amino acids: CASSLAAGQGDTIYF.

This clone showed up just once. The chain joins TRBV6-5 to TRBJ2-7; D is undetermined. Trimming removed 2 bases from V and 2 bases from J, with 10 bases in between. The CDR3 loop spans 14 amino acids. Germline lookup yields CDR1 MNHEY and CDR2 SVGAGI. CDR3 sequence reads: CASSYRSNPYEQYF. CDR3 bases: TGTGCCAGCAGTTACAGGAGTAACCCCTACGAGCAGTACTTC.

The V call is TRBV5-1, the J call TRBJ1-2; tentatively, D is TRBD1 (6 bases). Germline assignment: CDR1 SGHRS and CDR2 YFSETQ. Between the trimmed V and J ends, which lost 0 bases and 5 bases, there was a span of 17 bases. This CDR3 region has 16 residues. The CDR3 reads CASSLAGGAAQYGYTF. In DNA, the CDR3 is TGCGCCAGCAGCTTGGCCGGGGGGGCCGCTCAATATGGCTACACCTTC.

There are a few counts of this clone. The chain recombines TRBV5-4 with TRBJ1-6, with 9 positions matching TRBD1. The CDR3 is 16 amino acids. J lost 11 bases, V lost 4 bases, and 13 bases had no gene match. Germline V CDR1 and CDR2: SGHNT, YYREEE (reference sequence). CDR3 in amino acids: CASSPDPGQGSTPLHF. The CDR3 bases are TGTGCCAGCAGCCCGGACCCGGGACAGGGTTCTACACCCCTCCACTTT.

The V call is TRBV2, the J call TRBJ2-5, with 12 positions matching TRBD2. The CDR3 length is 14 residues. V lost 8 bases, J lost 5 bases, and 6 bases stayed unmatched. Looked up from germline, CDR1 is SNHLY and CDR2 is FYNNEI. The CDR3: CASPSGRVRETQYF. DNA for the CDR3: TGTGCCAGCCCTAGCGGGAGGGTCCGGGAGACCCAGTACTTC. Variable domain in full (rest from reference TRBV2 and TRBJ2-5): EPEVTQTPSHQVTQMGQEVILRCVPISNHLYFYWYRQILGQKVEFLVSFYNNEISEKSEIFDDQFSVERPDGSNFTLKIRSTKLEDSAMYFCASPSGRVRETQYFGPGTRLLVL.